The clone carrying this TCR beta chain showed up just a few times. V lost 3 bases to trimming and J lost 1 base; unmatched junction nucleotides: 7. Germline V gene data show CDR1 as SGHRS and CDR2 as YFSETQ. The CDR3 sequence is 15 residues long. A library of TCRbeta sequences, prepared with unique molecular identifiers, was generated. TCRdb itself ran the PCR reads through MiXCR, one entry per CDR3 protein. The profile shows some 490,000 distinct CDR3 sequences, 9.5% to 15% of them singletons. This record belongs to a study of T-cell reconstitution after alpha-beta-depleted transplantation in children.

The material was PBMCs from the stem cell graft donor, obtained from the stem cell graft. The receptor was isolated from a human donor who donated a stem cell graft to a child with combined immunodeficiency. The chain uses TRBV5-1 and TRBJ2-7; 7 bases line up with TRBD2. CDR3 nucleotide sequence: TGCGCCAGCAGCTACGCGGGAGAGGGATCCTACGAGCAGTACTTC. Residues: CASSYAGEGSYEQYF.